Following are 4 T cell receptor beta chains from one sample sequenced in a study of T-cell reconstitution after alpha-beta-depleted transplantation in children. Using unique molecular identifiers, the investigators prepared the TCRbeta library. TCRdb used MiXCR to reprocess the PCR reads, holding one entry per CDR3 protein. The sample carries 800,000 to 1,000,000 distinct CDR3 sequences, around 30% recorded once. The material sequenced was PBMCs, mostly from graft donor cells, taken 360 days after TCRalphabeta/CD19-depleted stem cell transplant. These receptors were collected from a boy under two years old who had a stem cell transplant for SCID, so the T cells may come from the graft donor.

This clonotype was seen a few times. For the CDR3, the DNA is TGTGCCAGCAGTTACGACGGGACAGGGAAGTACGAGCAGTACTTC. Encoded protein: CASSYDGTGKYEQYF. This sequence joins TRBV6-5 and TRBJ2-7, with 9 bases lining up with TRBD1. The CDR3 loop spans 15 amino acids. The V and J ends lost 2 bases and 4 bases, in that order; junction bases with no gene match: 6. CDR1 is MNHEY and CDR2 is SVGAGI in the germline V gene.

The V and J genes are TRBV20-1 and TRBJ2-3; TRBD1 matches at 10 bases. The CDR3 is made up of 14 amino acids. V lost 3 bases to trimming and J lost 5 bases; unmatched junction nucleotides: 5. Germline CDR1 DFQATT, CDR2 SNEGSKA (reference sequence). The CDR3 DNA reads TGCAGTGCTAGGGGACAGGGGTATGGAGATACGCAGTATTTT. This sequence encodes CSARGQGYGDTQYF.

This clonotype turned up a few times. This chain connects TRBV5-5 to TRBJ1-2; D is perhaps TRBD1 (5 bases). The ends were cut back, 0 bases at V and 5 bases at J, with 14 bases in the middle. CDR3 length equals 15 residues. Germline CDR1 reads SGHKS; CDR2 reads YYEKEE (reference sequence). The CDR3: CASSLDRPGGYGYTF. The CDR3 region has the DNA TGTGCCAGCAGCTTGGATCGTCCGGGGGGATATGGCTACACCTTC.

The chain links TRBV5-1 to TRBJ2-7; the D call may be TRBD1 or TRBD2 (6 bases each). Germline V gene lookup returns CDR1 SGHRS and CDR2 YFSETQ. V lost 1 base and J lost 2, with 13 bases in between. This CDR3 is built from 15 residues. The CDR3 here is CASSLRGQFTYEQYF. CDR3 nucleotide sequence: TGCGCCAGCAGCTTGCGGGGGCAATTTACCTACGAGCAGTACTTC.